The rows below give T cell receptor beta chains drawn from one sample of a study of cytomegalovirus exposure and HLA in healthy donors. Profiling relied on immunoSEQ multiplex PCR, and the TCRdb table lists in-frame clones only, not all of them. The repertoire holds about 130,000 clones, with 75% to 85% as singletons. Sequenced material: PBMCs. The receptors here all came from a woman aged 40-49 years in good health and CMV-seropositive. The CDR3 runs from the conserved cysteine through the conserved F or W. The D gene is left open where the match is weak. Size is stated for part of the rows, as once, few or many counts, or as a class when the clone is expanded.

clone_size j_call v_call d_call cdr3_nt cdr3_aa
once TRBJ1-6 TRBV30 TRBD1 TGTGCCTGCCCCCGGTCAGGGGGCTCACCCCTCCACTTT CACPRSGGSPLHF
NA TRBJ1-5 TRBV7-2 NA TGTGCCAGCAGCCCGGCGGTCAGCAGGGACAATCAGCCCCAGCATTTT CASSPAVSRDNQPQHF
NA TRBJ1-1 TRBV11-1 NA TGTGCCAGCAGCTTAGCCGGACAGAACACTGAAGCTTTCTTT CASSLAGQNTEAFF
NA TRBJ1-6 TRBV7-3 NA TGTGCCAGCCAGGAAAGGAATAATTCACCCCTCCACTTT CASQERNNSPLHF
NA TRBJ2-7 TRBV5-4 TRBD2 TGTGCCAGCAGCGAGACTAGCGGGAGGGGCGAGCAGTACTTC CASSETSGRGEQYF
NA TRBJ1-5 TRBV2 NA TGTGCCAGCAGTGGCCCGAGGAGTTCCCAGCATTTT CASSGPRSSQHF
NA TRBJ2-1 TRBV6-6 NA TGTGCCAGTAGAAAGGGGTACAATGAGCAGTTCTTC CASRKGYNEQFF
NA TRBJ1-1 TRBV4-2 NA TGTGCCAGCAGCCCAGGGGCTCAGGGTGACACTGAAGCTTTCTTT CASSPGAQGDTEAFF
NA TRBJ2-3 TRBV5-1 TRBD2 TGCGCCAGCAGCTCGGGACTAGCGGGGGGGAGTAGCACAGATACGCAGTATTTT CASSSGLAGGSSTDTQYF
NA TRBJ1-1 TRBV30 NA TGTGCCTGGGCGCTCGGGGATGAAGCTTTCTTT CAWALGDEAFF
NA TRBJ2-6 TRBV5-6 NA TGTGCCAGCAGCTTTACCCGGGGGGCCAACGTCCTGACTTTC CASSFTRGANVLTF
NA TRBJ1-2 TRBV19 NA TGTGCCAGTTTCAACTCGGGGGGTACGGACTATGGCTACACCTTC CASFNSGGTDYGYTF
NA TRBJ1-1 TRBV10-3 NA TGTGCCATCAGCCCCCGGGAGGGCAGCAACACTGAAGCTTTCTTT CAISPREGSNTEAFF
NA TRBJ2-7 TRBV7-8 TRBD1 TGTGCCAGCAGCTTACGGGACAGTAGCTCCTACGAGCAGTACTTC CASSLRDSSSYEQYF
NA TRBJ2-2 TRBV10-3 NA TGTGCCATCAGACCAAACCGGGACACCGGGGAGCTGTTTTTT CAIRPNRDTGELFF
NA TRBJ2-5 TRBV14 TRBD1 TGTGCCAGCAGCCAAATTGACAGGGGGCTCGAGGAGACCCAGTACTTC CASSQIDRGLEETQYF
NA TRBJ1-1 TRBV7-2 TRBD1 TGTGCCAGCAGCTTAGTCTCTACAGGGGGCACTGAAGCTTTCTTT CASSLVSTGGTEAFF
once TRBJ2-1 TRBV19 NA TGTGCCAGCCAATCGGGTCTAGCCTCAGCCAATGAGCAGTTCTTC CASQSGLASANEQFF
NA TRBJ2-1 TRBV5-1 TRBD2 TGCGCCAGCAGCCCGTCTAGCGGCTCCTACAATGAGCAGTTCTTC CASSPSSGSYNEQFF
NA TRBJ1-1 TRBV18 TRBD1 TGTGCCAGCTCACGGATGACAGGGGGCACTGAAGCTTTCTTT CASSRMTGGTEAFF
few TRBJ1-1 TRBV6-5 NA TGTGCCAGCAGTTACTCTAGCCTGAGTAACACTGAAGCTTTCTTT CASSYSSLSNTEAFF
NA TRBJ2-5 TRBV5-6 NA TGTGCCAGCAGCCCTCTTACAGGGTACCAAGAGACCCAGTACTTC CASSPLTGYQETQYF
NA TRBJ2-5 TRBV9 NA TGTGCCAGCAGCGTAGCCTACAGGGGAGGAGGGCAAGAGACCCAGTACTTC CASSVAYRGGGQETQYF
NA TRBJ2-1 TRBV11-3 NA TGTGCCAGCAGCAAACAGGTCAATGAGCAGTTCTTC CASSKQVNEQFF
NA TRBJ1-1 TRBV15 NA TGTGCCACCAGCAGACTATACAGGGTTTTCGAGGTTTTGGCTGAAGCTTTCTTT CATSRLYRVFEVLAEAFF
NA TRBJ2-7 TRBV7-9 TRBD2 TGTGCCAGCAGCCCTCTTACGGGACTAGCGGGAGACGAGCAGTACTTC CASSPLTGLAGDEQYF
NA TRBJ2-7 TRBV27 TRBD2 TGTGCCAGCAGTTCCGCCGGGCGGGGGAGAGGGGACGAGCAGTACTTC CASSSAGRGRGDEQYF
once TRBJ1-6 TRBV4-3 NA TGCGCCAGCAGCCAAGATGGTCCGGGGGGTAGTAATTCACCCCTCCACTTT CASSQDGPGGSNSPLHF
NA TRBJ2-6 TRBV10-3 TRBD1 TGTGCCATCAGGGGACAGGGGGGACTCGGGGCCAACGTCCCGACTTTC CAIRGQGGLGANVPTF
NA TRBJ2-7 TRBV4-1 TRBD2 TGCGCCAGCAGCCAAGCGTCTAGCGGGGGGGTGTACGAGCAGTACTTC CASSQASSGGVYEQYF
NA TRBJ1-5 TRBV18 NA TGTGCCAGCTCACCATCACTGAATAGCAATCAGCCCCAGCATTTT CASSPSLNSNQPQHF
NA TRBJ1-5 TRBV5-4 NA TGTGCCAGCAGCTTAGGGGGGGTAAGGGATCAGCCCCAGCATTTT CASSLGGVRDQPQHF
once TRBJ2-1 TRBV9 TRBD1 TGTGCCAGCAGCGTGGACAGGGAGTACAATGAGCAGTTCTTC CASSVDREYNEQFF
NA TRBJ2-5 TRBV30 NA TGTGCCTGGATAATTCAGAGCGGGGACACTGCGGGGACCCAGTACTTC CAWIIQSGDTAGTQYF
NA TRBJ2-7 TRBV5-6 TRBD1 TGTGCCAGCAGCTTAGGGACAGGGGGCCACGAGCAGTACTTC CASSLGTGGHEQYF
NA TRBJ2-3 TRBV27 NA TGTGCCACCCGCCGGACAGGCACAGATACGCAGTATTTT CATRRTGTDTQYF
NA TRBJ1-4 TRBV7-9 NA TGTGCCAGCAGCCCGGGGGGCAGGGGTGATGAAAAACTGTTTTTT CASSPGGRGDEKLFF
NA TRBJ1-1 TRBV6-5 TRBD1 TGTGCCAGCAGCCCGGACAGGGCGAACACTGAAGCTTTCTTT CASSPDRANTEAFF
few TRBJ2-7 TRBV30 TRBD2 TGTGCCTGGAGTGTAAGCGGGGGCTCCTACGAGCAGTACTTC CAWSVSGGSYEQYF
once TRBJ2-7 TRBV10-3 NA TGTGCCATCAGCGACAGTATGACCTACGAGCAGTACTTC CAISDSMTYEQYF
NA TRBJ1-1 TRBV7-9 NA TGTGCCAGCAGCTATCCCTCGGGGGGCACTGAAGCTTTCTTT CASSYPSGGTEAFF
NA TRBJ2-7 TRBV28 NA TGTGCCAGCAGTTTAAATGGCAGGGGATACGAGCAGTACTTC CASSLNGRGYEQYF
NA TRBJ2-1 TRBV9 TRBD2 TGTGCCAGCAGCGTAAAAGCGGGGGGATACAATGAGCAGTTCTTC CASSVKAGGYNEQFF
NA TRBJ2-7 TRBV7-6 TRBD2 TGTGCCAGCAGCTTAGGAGCCGGGACTAGCGGGAGAGGGGACGAGCAGTACTTC CASSLGAGTSGRGDEQYF
few TRBJ2-2 TRBV6-6 TRBD1 TGTGCCAGCAGTGGATTTCTAGGACAGGGAATCGGGGAGCTGTTTTTT CASSGFLGQGIGELFF
NA TRBJ2-7 TRBV5-1 NA TGCGCCAGCAGCTTGAGGGGGGGAGGGCCTTACGAGCAGTACTTC CASSLRGGGPYEQYF
few TRBJ1-1 TRBV7-3 NA TGTGCCAGCAGCCCCCTCCTCAGGCTCAACACTGAAGCTTTCTTT CASSPLLRLNTEAFF
NA TRBJ1-1 TRBV2 NA TGTGCCAGCGGCCGCCCAATGGCAGGTCTGGAGGGGCTTGAAGCTTTCTTT CASGRPMAGLEGLEAFF
NA TRBJ1-4 TRBV5-4 TRBD1 TGTGCCAGCAGCCTCAAACAACAGGGGAATGAAAAACTGTTTTTT CASSLKQQGNEKLFF
NA TRBJ2-7 TRBV5-1 NA TGCGCCAGCAAATCCGAGACAGCCTACGAGCAGTACTTC CASKSETAYEQYF
NA TRBJ1-1 TRBV5-1 NA TGCGCCAGCAGCATTGACGGGAGGGACACTGAAGCTTTCTTT CASSIDGRDTEAFF
NA TRBJ2-3 TRBV7-3 NA TGTGCCAGCAGCTCCTCCGGACTTTTTCAAGATACGCAGTATTTT CASSSSGLFQDTQYF
NA TRBJ2-7 TRBV5-1 TRBD2 TGCGCCAGCAGCTTGGCCGGACTAGCGGGAGTCGAGCAGTACTTC CASSLAGLAGVEQYF